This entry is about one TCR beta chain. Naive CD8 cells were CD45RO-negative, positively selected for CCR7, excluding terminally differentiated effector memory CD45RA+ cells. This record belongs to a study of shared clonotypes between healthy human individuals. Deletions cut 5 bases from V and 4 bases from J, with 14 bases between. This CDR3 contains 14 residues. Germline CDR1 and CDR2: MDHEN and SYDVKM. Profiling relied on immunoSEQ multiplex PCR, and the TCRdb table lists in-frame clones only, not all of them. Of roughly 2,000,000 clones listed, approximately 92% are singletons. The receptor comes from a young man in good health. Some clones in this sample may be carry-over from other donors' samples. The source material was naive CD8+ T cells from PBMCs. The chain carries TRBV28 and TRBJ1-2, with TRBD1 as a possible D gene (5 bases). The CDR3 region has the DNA TGTGCCAGCAGTCCACAACAGGCCTCCTATGGCTACACCTTC. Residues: CASSPQQASYGYTF.